Each of the 9 T cell receptor beta chains below was sequenced from the same sample in a study of blood T cell repertoires in COVID-19. The assay was immunoSEQ multiplex PCR, and TCRdb's table has in-frame clones only and misses some. The table records roughly 250,000 clones, 70% to 85% of them present only once. Sequencing input: peripheral blood. These receptors originate from a woman of 80 years or more with acute or convalescent COVID-19.

This chain links TRBV7-2 with TRBJ1-6; the match to TRBD1 covers 9 bases. The germline V gene encodes CDR1 SGHTA and CDR2 FQGNSA. The CDR3 totals 15 residues. V was clipped by 5 bases and J by 9 bases; unmatched bases: 8. CDR3 in DNA: TGTGCCAGCAGCAAACAGGGGGCGCGAGGTTCACCCCTCCACTTT. Protein product: CASSKQGARGSPLHF. The full variable domain, with the rest looked up from reference TRBV7-2 and TRBJ1-6, is GAGVSQSPSNKVTEKGKDVELRCDPISGHTALYWYRQSLGQGLEFLIYFQGNSAPDKSGLPSDRFSAERTGGSVSTLTIQRTQQEDSAVYLCASSKQGARGSPLHFGNGTRLTVT.

The chain is built from TRBV19 and TRBJ2-7; 8 bases are a match to TRBD1. Trimming at V came to 3 bases and at J to 8 bases, leaving 9 bases not matched to a gene. The CDR3 is 14 residues long. CDR1 is LNHDA and CDR2 is SQIVND in the germline V gene (reference sequence). This CDR3 is CASSIGRGQFKQYF. CDR3 bases: TGTGCCAGTAGTATCGGCAGGGGGCAGTTCAAGCAGTACTTC.

This clone was picked up a small number of times. The chain combines TRBV5-4 with TRBJ2-3; D is unclear. Germline-derived CDR1 and CDR2 are SGHNT and YYREEE (reference sequence). The CDR3 totals 14 residues. V was shortened by 0 bases and J by 6 bases, with 11 bases between the two germline ends. For the CDR3, the DNA is TGTGCCAGCAGCTTGGACTTTTCCGATGATACGCAGTATTTT. Translating gives CASSLDFSDDTQYF.

The rearrangement uses TRBV5-1 and TRBJ2-7; TRBD2 matches 10 bases. The germline CDR1 and CDR2 sequences are SGHRS and YFSETQ. The CDR3 runs 15 residues. Unmatched junction bases numbered 7, after V lost 0 bases and J lost 7 bases. The CDR3 nucleotides read TGCGCCAGCAGCTTGGTAGCGGGGGGCTCTAAGGAGCAGTACTTC. Its translation: CASSLVAGGSKEQYF.

The V call is TRBV7-3, the J call TRBJ2-3, with TRBD2 as a possible D gene (6 bases). The V end lost 8 bases, the J end lost 0 bases, and 15 bases lay between the germline ends. The CDR3 loop spans 15 amino acids. Germline V gene sequence: CDR1 SGHTA, CDR2 FQGTGA. Written as DNA, the CDR3 is TGTGCCAGCTCCCCCCATAGCGGTAGCACAGATACGCAGTATTTT. It encodes CASSPHSGSTDTQYF.

A remark on this clone: One end of the junction does not line up with germline, which may come from a read error. V and J are TRBV7-7 and TRBJ2-1; 13 bases agree with TRBD2. CDR3 size: 17 residues. Germline V gives CDR1 SSHAT, CDR2 FNYEAQ (reference sequence). CDR3 sequence: CASSRGLAGAEYNEQFF. CDR3 bases: TGTGCTAGCAGTCGTGGACTAGCGGGAGCGGAATACAATGAGCAGTTCTTC.

This clone was observed a handful of times. The V and J genes are TRBV18 and TRBJ2-7; D perhaps matches TRBD1 (6 bases). Per germline, CDR1 KGHSH and CDR2 LQKENI. With 0 bases removed from V and 7 bases from J, the gap between germline ends came to 10 bases. This CDR3 is built from 13 residues. CDR3 sequence reads: CASSPPGAREQYF. As DNA, the CDR3 is TGTGCCAGCTCACCACCGGGGGCGAGGGAGCAGTACTTC.

The V gene is TRBV23-1, the J gene TRBJ2-7; the D gene is possibly TRBD2 (5 bases). TRBV23-1 is assigned to the ORF class and has an uncertain function. The CDR3 is 16 residues long. With 0 bases removed from V and 4 bases from J, the gap between germline ends came to 16 bases. The CDR3 region is CASSQSCGTRGYEQYF. The CDR3 DNA follows: TGCGCCAGCAGTCAATCTTGCGGAACAAGAGGGTACGAGCAGTACTTC.

V gene TRBV18 combines with J gene TRBJ2-2, with D possibly matching TRBD2 (6 bases). Germline loops: CDR1 KGHSH, CDR2 LQKENI. This CDR3 is 14 amino acids long. V was cut by 1 base and J by 6 bases, with 9 bases left in between. CDR3 sequence (DNA): TGTGCCAGCTCACCACTACAGCGGGCCGGGGAGCTGTTTTTT. Amino acid sequence: CASSPLQRAGELFF.